The source of this T cell receptor beta chain is a study of T cell changes during pregnancy in multiple sclerosis. Libraries were prepared by immunoSEQ multiplex PCR; TCRdb keeps only in-frame clonotypes and omits some of them. In the table there are 18,000 or so clones, 88% of which are singletons. The clonotype comes from a female donor in good health, enrolled as a control in a pregnancy study. The sample consisted of CD4+ T cells from peripheral blood mononuclear cells, taken in the first trimester of pregnancy.

The CDR3 loop reads CASIGTRDNEQFF. The CDR3 DNA is TGTGCCAGCATTGGGACTAGAGACAATGAGCAGTTCTTC. V usage is TRBV6-1 and J usage is TRBJ2-1; 8 bases line up with TRBD2. CDR1 and CDR2 from the germline V gene are MNHNS and SASEGT. The V segment lost 7 bases and the J segment 5 bases; nucleotides outside the gene matches: 4. The CDR3 is made up of 13 amino acids.